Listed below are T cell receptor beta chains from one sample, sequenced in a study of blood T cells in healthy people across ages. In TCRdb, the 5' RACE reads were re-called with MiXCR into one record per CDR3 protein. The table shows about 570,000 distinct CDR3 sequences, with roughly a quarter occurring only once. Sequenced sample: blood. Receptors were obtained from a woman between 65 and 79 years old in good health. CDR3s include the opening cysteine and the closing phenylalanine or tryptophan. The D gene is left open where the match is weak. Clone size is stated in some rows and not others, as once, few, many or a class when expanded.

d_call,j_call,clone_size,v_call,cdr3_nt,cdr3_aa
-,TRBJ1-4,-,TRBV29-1,TGCAGCGTTGTGGGGACGAGGAGTGAAAAACTGTTTTTT,CSVVGTRSEKLFF
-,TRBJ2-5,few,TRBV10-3,TGTGCCATCAGTGAAGCAGGGCCCCAGACCCAGTACTTC,CAISEAGPQTQYF
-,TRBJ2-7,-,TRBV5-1,TGCGCCAGCAGGCCACTTACCGACTACGAGCAGTACTTC,CASRPLTDYEQYF
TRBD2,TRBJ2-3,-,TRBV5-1,TGCGCCAGCAGCCAACGCTCTAGCGGGGCTATAGATACGCAGTATTTT,CASSQRSSGAIDTQYF
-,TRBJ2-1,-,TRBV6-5,TGTGCCAGCAGTGATCGAGGGGGGCGGACCTACAATGAGCAGTTCTTC,CASSDRGGRTYNEQFF
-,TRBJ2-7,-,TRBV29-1,TGCAGCGTTGGTAAAGGGCTAGGCGAGCAGTACTTC,CSVGKGLGEQYF
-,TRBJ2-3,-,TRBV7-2,TGTGCCAGCAGCTTAGCGGGGGCGCAGTATTTT,CASSLAGAQYF
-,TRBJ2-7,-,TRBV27,TGTGCCAGCAGTTTAGTAACGGATACCTTCTACGAGCAGTACTTC,CASSLVTDTFYEQYF
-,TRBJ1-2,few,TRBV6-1,TGTGCCAGCAGTGGCGACAGCCAGTATGGCTACACCTTC,CASSGDSQYGYTF
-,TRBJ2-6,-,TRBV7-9,TGTGCCAGCAGCTTAGACGGGCGGTCCAACGTCCTGACTTTC,CASSLDGRSNVLTF
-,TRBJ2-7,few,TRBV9,TGTGCCAGCAGCGTAACTTTGACTGGCTGGGAGCAGTACTTC,CASSVTLTGWEQYF
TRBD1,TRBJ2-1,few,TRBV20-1,TGCAGTGCTAGTTACAGGGGGACCTACAATGAGCAGTTCTTC,CSASYRGTYNEQFF
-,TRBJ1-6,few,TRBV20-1,TGCAGTGCTAGTTCCATTGTTGGATCACCCCTCCACTTT,CSASSIVGSPLHF
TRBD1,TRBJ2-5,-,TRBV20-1,TGCAGTGCTCGGTTGGGACAGGGGAAAGAGACCCAGTACTTC,CSARLGQGKETQYF
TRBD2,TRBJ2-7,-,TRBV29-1,TGCAGCGTTGGACTAGCCGCCCCCTACGAGCAGTACTTC,CSVGLAAPYEQYF
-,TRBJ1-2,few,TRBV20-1,TGCAGTGCTCTTCCATGGGCCGTAGCTGATGGCTACACCTTC,CSALPWAVADGYTF
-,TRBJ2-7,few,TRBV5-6,TGTGCCAGCACCTGGCGAGGAGACGAGCAGTACTTC,CASTWRGDEQYF
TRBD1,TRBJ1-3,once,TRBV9,TGTGCCAGCAGCCCAAGTCAGGGGGCCGGAAACACCATATATTTT,CASSPSQGAGNTIYF
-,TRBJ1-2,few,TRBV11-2,TGTGCCAGCAGCCCTCCGAGAAGCTTGACGGACTATGGCTACACCTTC,CASSPPRSLTDYGYTF
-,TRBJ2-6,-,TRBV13,TGTGCCAGCAGCTTACTCCCCGATGGGGCCAACGTCCTGACTTTC,CASSLLPDGANVLTF
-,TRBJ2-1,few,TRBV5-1,TGCGCCAGCAGTCAACAGATGAGCTCCTACAATGAGCAGTTCTTC,CASSQQMSSYNEQFF
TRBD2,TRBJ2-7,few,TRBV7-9,TGTGCCAGCAGCCTAAAGCGGGGCTCCGCCTACGAGCAGTACTTC,CASSLKRGSAYEQYF
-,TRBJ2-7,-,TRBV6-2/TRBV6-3,TGTGCCAGCAGGGGAGACCAGCTAAAACACGAGCAGTACTTC,CASRGDQLKHEQYF
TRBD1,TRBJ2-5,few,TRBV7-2,TGTGCCAGCAGCCCACCCGGGACAGTTCAAGAGACCCAGTACTTC,CASSPPGTVQETQYF
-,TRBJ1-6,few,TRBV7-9,TGTGCCAGCAGCTTAGTGCAGGGGTATTCACCCCTCCACTTT,CASSLVQGYSPLHF
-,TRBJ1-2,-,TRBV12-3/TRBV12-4,TGTGCCAGCAGCCCTCAGGGGCTCTATGGCTACACCTTC,CASSPQGLYGYTF
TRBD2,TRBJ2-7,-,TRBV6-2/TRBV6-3,TGTGTCAGCAGTTCCGGACTAGCGGACCTCTACGAGCAGTACTTC,CVSSSGLADLYEQYF
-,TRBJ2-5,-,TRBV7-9,TGTGCCAGCAGCTTAAGTTATCGGGCCCAAGAGACCCAGTACTTC,CASSLSYRAQETQYF
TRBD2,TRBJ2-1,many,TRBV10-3,TGTGCCATCAGACTTAGCGGGGGCCACCTAAACCAGTTCTTC,CAIRLSGGHLNQFF
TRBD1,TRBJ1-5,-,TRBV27,TGTGCCAGCAGGTGGGACAGGGCCCAGCCCCAGCATTTT,CASRWDRAQPQHF
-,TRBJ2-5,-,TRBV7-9,TGTGCCAGCAGCTTTGGGCCGGAGACCCAGTACTTC,CASSFGPETQYF
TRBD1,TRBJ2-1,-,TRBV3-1,TGTGCCAGCAGCAAGGACAGGGTAAATGAGCAGTTCTTC,CASSKDRVNEQFF
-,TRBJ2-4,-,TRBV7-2,TGTGCCAGCAGCCTCAGGGTAGCTAACATTCAGTACTTC,CASSLRVANIQYF
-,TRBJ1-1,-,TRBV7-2,TGTGCCAGCAGCGCGGGGGCGAGAGACCACTTT,CASSAGARDHF